These 20 T cell receptor beta chains share one sample of origin, sequenced in a study of PD-L1 blockade in urothelial cancer. As for time point: pretreatment peripheral blood. TCRdb's table, derived via immunoSEQ multiplex PCR, lists solely in-frame clones and lacks some. The repertoire holds tens of thousands of clones, with about four fifths as singletons. Sequenced material: PBMCs, taken around atezolizumab (anti-PD-L1) treatment. The receptors were gathered from a man in his 60s with urothelial cancer.

This sequence joins TRBV15 and TRBJ2-3, with a weak D call TRBD1 (7 bases). Germline V lookup: CDR1 LNHNV, CDR2 YYDKDF (reference sequence). V lost 4 bases to trimming and J lost 3 bases, with 14 bases between them. The CDR3 has 15 residues. The CDR3 loop reads CATSNRQGGTDTQYF. The CDR3 DNA reads as TGTGCCACCAGCAACCGACAGGGAGGAACAGATACGCAGTATTTT.

The chain recombines TRBV20-1 with TRBJ2-3; D is uncertain. The CDR3 has 10 amino acids. Germline assignment: CDR1 DFQATT and CDR2 SNEGSKA (reference sequence). In DNA, the CDR3 is TGCAGCAGTAGCCCAGATACGCAGTATTTT. Protein sequence: CSSSPDTQYF.

This chain uses TRBV23-1 with TRBJ2-5; 8 nucleotides line up with TRBD1. TRBV23-1 is recorded as an ORF, its role being uncertain. The CDR3 contains 11 residues. V shed 2 bases and J 13 bases; nucleotides not matched to a gene: 3. The CDR3 DNA is TGCGCCAGCAGTCAAGGACAGGGAGGGTACTTC. Translation gives CASSQGQGGYF.

This chain connects TRBV5-6 to TRBJ2-1; 8 nucleotides agree with TRBD1. This CDR3 is 17 amino acids long. Germline trimming cut 0 bases from V and 4 bases from J; bases unmatched to any gene: 9. Germline lookup yields CDR1 SGHDT and CDR2 YYEEEE. CDR3 amino acids: CASSLGQGTGHYNEQFF. In DNA form, the CDR3 reads TGTGCCAGCAGCTTGGGCCAAGGGACAGGACATTACAATGAGCAGTTCTTC.

The chain has TRBV7-8 and TRBJ2-1, with 10 bases identical to TRBD2. J was trimmed by 10 bases and V by 5 bases; bases with no gene match: 5. This CDR3 spans 13 amino acids. Germline loops: CDR1 SGHVS, CDR2 FQNEAQ. CDR3 in amino acids: CASSLPGLAEQFF. CDR3 coding DNA: TGTGCCAGCAGCCTACCGGGACTAGCGGAGCAGTTCTTC.

This rearrangement joins TRBV2 to TRBJ2-2; 9 bases are shared with TRBD1. The ends lost 6 bases at V and 8 bases at J; junction bases unmatched: 4. This CDR3 spans 13 amino acids. Per germline, CDR1 SNHLY and CDR2 FYNNEI. The CDR3 nucleotides are TGTGCCAGCAGGGGACAGGGTCTTGGGGAGCTGTTTTTT. Its translation: CASRGQGLGELFF.

CDR3: CASTPWGQNYGYTF. The DNA of the CDR3 is TGTGCCAGCACCCCTTGGGGCCAAAACTATGGCTACACCTTC. V is TRBV27 and J is TRBJ1-2, with a possible D match to TRBD1 (5 bases). With 7 bases removed from V and 2 bases from J, the gap between germline ends came to 14 bases. The CDR3 is made up of 14 amino acids. CDR1 MNHEY and CDR2 SMNVEV come from the germline V gene (reference sequence).

V usage is TRBV6-5 and J usage is TRBJ2-7; 7 bases align to TRBD1. The V segment lost 8 bases and the J segment 3 bases; nucleotides outside the gene matches: 4. CDR1 is MNHEY and CDR2 is SVGAGI in the germline V gene. This CDR3 region has 12 residues. CDR3 loop: CASWAGGYEQYF. The CDR3 nucleotides are TGTGCCAGCTGGGCAGGGGGCTACGAGCAGTACTTC.

J is TRBJ1-4 and V is TRBV5-1; the match to TRBD1 covers 9 bases. CDR1 is SGHRS, CDR2 YFSETQ, per germline. Trimming took 0 bases from V and 4 from J; bases not matched to a gene: 4. The CDR3 contains 16 residues. The CDR3 is CASSLGTGANNEKLFF. Here the CDR3 DNA reads TGCGCCAGCAGCTTGGGGACAGGGGCCAATAATGAAAAACTGTTTTTT.

The V and J genes are TRBV7-3 and TRBJ2-2; no firm D call. Trimming took off 8 bases at V and 0 bases at J, with 7 bases between the two ends. Germline values: CDR1 SGHTA, CDR2 FQGTGA. The CDR3 is made up of 13 amino acids. CDR3 protein: CASQAPNTGELFF. In DNA form, the CDR3 reads TGTGCCAGCCAAGCCCCGAACACCGGGGAGCTGTTTTTT. Together with reference TRBV7-3 and TRBJ2-2, the CDR3 gives the full variable domain: GAGVSQTPSNKVTEKGKYVELRCDPISGHTALYWYRQSLGQGPEFLIYFQGTGAADDSGLPNDRFFAVRPEGSVSTLKIQRTERGDSAVYLCASQAPNTGELFFGEGSRLTVL.

V gene TRBV19 combines with J gene TRBJ1-6; 9 bases align to TRBD1. V lost 4 bases and J lost 8; bases outside the gene matches: 3. This CDR3 has 14 residues. Germline lookup yields CDR1 LNHDA and CDR2 SQIVND (reference sequence). The CDR3 reads CASSTGQGYSPLHF. CDR3 sequence (DNA): TGTGCCAGTAGTACGGGACAGGGCTATTCACCCCTCCACTTT.

The CDR3 region has the DNA TGTGCCAGCTCACCAGTGACAGGGGTAGCCGGGGAGCTGTTTTTT. This codes for CASSPVTGVAGELFF. J is TRBJ2-2 and V is TRBV18, with 8 positions matching TRBD1. The V gene end was trimmed by 2 bases and the J gene end by 6 bases; junction bases not matched to a gene: 5. CDR1 is KGHSH and CDR2 is LQKENI in the germline V gene. The CDR3 loop spans 15 amino acids.

The rearrangement links TRBV18 to TRBJ2-1; maybe TRBD2 (5 bases). This CDR3 contains 16 residues. Germline values: CDR1 KGHSH, CDR2 LQKENI. Trimming cost V 4 bases and J 0 bases, with 13 bases left between them. The CDR3 nucleotides read TGTGCCAGCTCACGGACGGACTCGAGCTCCTACAATGAGCAGTTCTTC. Protein: CASSRTDSSSYNEQFF. The full variable domain, with the rest looked up from reference TRBV18 and TRBJ2-1, is NAGVMQNPRHLVRRRGQEARLRCSPMKGHSHVYWYRQLPEEGLKFMVYLQKENIIDESGMPKERFSAEFPKEGPSILRIQQVVRGDSAAYFCASSRTDSSSYNEQFFGPGTRLTVL.

The chain has TRBV18 and TRBJ1-5, with D possibly matching TRBD1 (5 bases). The CDR3 length is 13 residues. The ends were cut back, 4 bases at V and 5 bases at J, with 9 bases in the middle. Germline CDR1 KGHSH, CDR2 LQKENI. The CDR3 spells CASSLRVDQPQHF. As DNA, the CDR3 is TGTGCCAGCTCACTCAGGGTTGATCAGCCCCAGCATTTT.

This clone was seen a handful of times. The chain links TRBV7-2 to TRBJ2-7; 11 bases agree with TRBD2. This CDR3 comprises 19 residues. The germline V gene encodes CDR1 SGHTA and CDR2 FQGNSA. J was trimmed by 3 bases and V by 4 bases; bases with no gene match: 17. The CDR3 loop reads CASSSPLGGAGTSGYEQYF. In DNA, the CDR3 is TGTGCCAGCAGCTCCCCACTGGGGGGGGCCGGGACTAGCGGCTACGAGCAGTACTTC.

The chain links TRBV6-5 to TRBJ1-5; D is possibly TRBD1 (6 bases). CDR1 and CDR2 from the germline V gene are MNHEY and SVGAGI. V was trimmed by 2 bases and J by 9 bases, leaving 11 bases between them. This CDR3 is built from 13 residues. The CDR3 DNA reads TGTGCCAGCAGTTACAAGGGGGGGCTGCCCCAGCATTTT. It is translated as CASSYKGGLPQHF.

The chain links TRBV7-9 to TRBJ1-1; D not certain. V lost 1 base and J 8 bases, leaving 11 bases between the germline ends. This CDR3 is 13 amino acids long. Looked up from germline, CDR1 is SEHNR and CDR2 is FQNEAQ (reference sequence). This CDR3 is CASSLEAEEEAFF. The DNA for the CDR3 is TGTGCCAGCAGCTTAGAAGCGGAGGAGGAAGCTTTCTTT.

The chain is built from TRBV27 and TRBJ1-2; tentatively, D is TRBD1 (5 bases). Germline lookup yields CDR1 MNHEY and CDR2 SMNVEV (reference sequence). The CDR3 totals 14 residues. Trimming cost V 6 bases and J 5 bases, with 16 bases left between them. CDR3 loop: CASRSGEGRYGYTF. CDR3 nucleotides: TGTGCCAGCAGGTCGGGGGAGGGTCGGTATGGCTACACCTTC.

This chain joins TRBV11-2 and TRBJ2-7; possibly TRBD1 for D (5 bases). This CDR3 is 14 amino acids long. The germline gives CDR1 SGHAT, CDR2 FQNNGV. Trimming pared 0 bases from V and 7 bases from J, leaving 13 bases between. CDR3 nucleotides: TGTGCCAGCAGCTTAGATTCTACAGGCCAGGAGCAGTACTTC. This encodes CASSLDSTGQEQYF.

The V gene is TRBV9, the J gene TRBJ2-7; possibly TRBD2 for D (6 bases). CDR1 is SGDLS, CDR2 YYNGEE, per germline. The CDR3 has 15 residues. The V end lost 4 bases, the J end lost 7 bases, and 21 bases lay between the germline ends. The CDR3 region has the DNA TGTGCCAGCAGCCCGGAGCCGGGACTCCGAACGGAGCAGTACTTC. Translating gives CASSPEPGLRTEQYF.